This entry lists 28 T cell receptor beta chains sequenced from one sample in a study of T cell clonality in common variable immunodeficiency. Study-wide findings and caveats: Common variable immunodeficiency TCR beta sequences reportedly had fewer deletions and N-nucleotide insertions.

The data were produced by immunoSEQ multiplex PCR, yet TCRdb's version contains in-frame clones alone and is incomplete. This table holds some 25,000 clones with no singletons; the top ten claim around 10%. No cognate antigen is known for these TCRs. The sequencing sample was made of peripheral blood mononuclear cells. The receptors originated from a human donor with common variable immunodeficiency.

This clone was observed a few times. The read comes to an end 3 residues before the CDR3 does, leaving the germline J gene to fill in the end. The chain uses TRBV19 and TRBJ1-6; 10 bases match TRBD1. Germline V gene sequence: CDR1 LNHDA, CDR2 SQIVND (reference sequence). Germline trimming cut 6 bases from V and 10 bases from J; bases unmatched to any gene: 6. The CDR3 has 14 amino acids. This chain's CDR3 is CASRRDRGQSPLHF. CDR3 DNA, as far as it was read: TGTGCCAGTAGAAGGGACAGGGGACAATCACCC.

This clone was seen a handful of times. The CDR3 end is not reached by the read, which stops 3 residues before it; the germline J gene fills it in. The chain is built from TRBV19 and TRBJ1-1; 10 bases fit TRBD1. CDR1 and CDR2 (germline): LNHDA, SQIVND (reference sequence). J was trimmed by 1 base and V by 6 bases; bases with no gene match: 8. The CDR3 has 16 amino acids. The CDR3 region is CASSTTGGAWNTEAFF. The DNA read from the CDR3 is TGTGCCAGTAGCACGACAGGGGGCGCGTGGAACACTGAA.

This clone was picked up many times. The read falls 3 residues short of the CDR3 end, and the missing part is taken from the germline J gene. The chain uses TRBV7-3 and TRBJ2-2, with 7 bases aligning to TRBD1. CDR1 and CDR2 (germline): SGHTA, FQGTGA. CDR3 length: 13 amino acids. The V segment lost 5 bases and the J segment 7 bases; nucleotides outside the gene matches: 4. The part of the CDR3 DNA that was read is TGTGCCAGCAGCCACGGGACAGTCGGGGAG. Its translation: CASSHGTVGE. The CDR3, in full, reads CASSHGTVGELFF.

A remark on this clone: The CDR3 end lies 3 residues beyond the end of the read and is filled in from the germline J gene. The chain joins TRBV7-6 to TRBJ1-1; D is unclear. Looked up from germline, CDR1 is SGHVS and CDR2 is FNYEAQ. Trimming cost V 4 bases and J 1 base, with 4 bases left between them. This CDR3 comprises 12 residues. Incomplete CDR3 DNA: TGTGCCAGCAGCTCGTGGAACACTGAA. The encoded protein is CASSSWNTE. The full CDR3 protein reads CASSSWNTEAFF.

This clone was detected ten times or more. The read ends 3 residues before the CDR3 terminus; that terminus is restored from the germline J gene. The chain is built from TRBV10-3 and TRBJ1-1, with TRBD1 identical over 7 bases. The CDR3 length is 12 residues. The V and J ends lost 10 bases and 4 bases, in that order; junction bases with no gene match: 6. The germline V gene encodes CDR1 ENHRY and CDR2 SYGVKD. CDR3 DNA (partial): TGTGCCACCACAGGGGCGGGCACTGAA. It is translated as CATTGAGTE. The full CDR3 protein is CATTGAGTEAFF.

The CDR3 bases that were read are TGTGCCAGCAGCTTAAATAGGAACACTGAA. Translation gives CASSLNRNTE. The whole CDR3 protein reads CASSLNRNTEAFF. V is TRBV7-9 and J is TRBJ1-1, with no clear D. The sequence runs out 3 residues before the end of the CDR3; the remainder is reconstructed from the germline J gene. The CDR3 sequence is 13 residues long. Germline CDR1 is SEHNR and CDR2 is FQNEAQ (reference sequence). Trimming cost V 2 bases and J 1 base, with 5 bases left between them.

This clone was seen only a few times. The observed sequence ends 3 residues before the CDR3 terminus, with the missing tail filled in from the germline J gene. This sequence joins TRBV2 and TRBJ2-1; TRBD2 might be the D (6 bases). Trimming took off 6 bases at V and 7 bases at J, with 10 bases between the two ends. The CDR3 totals 12 residues. Germline-derived CDR1 and CDR2 are SNHLY and FYNNEI. This chain's CDR3 is CASRGGGNEQFF. CDR3 bases read: TGTGCCAGCAGGGGTGGGGGGAATGAG.

This clone occurred a few times. The read is 3 residues too short to cover the CDR3 end, so that end is filled in from the germline J gene. The chain links TRBV7-6 to TRBJ1-2; D ambiguous. From germline, CDR1 is SGHVS and CDR2 FNYEAQ. The CDR3 loop spans 16 amino acids. V lost 4 bases and J 4 bases, leaving 19 bases between the germline ends. The CDR3: CASSSLAGVRGYGYTF. The CDR3 DNA, read in part, is TGTGCCAGCAGCTCCTTAGCCGGGGTCCGCGGCTATGGC.

Regarding this clone: The read ends 3 residues shy of where the CDR3 ends; the end is completed using the germline J gene. The chain couples TRBV11-3 to TRBJ2-7; 11 nucleotides line up with TRBD2. The germline V gene encodes CDR1 SGHNT and CDR2 YENEEA. Trimming took 5 bases from V and 5 from J; bases not matched to a gene: 5. The CDR3 consists of 14 residues. The sequenced part of the CDR3 DNA is TGTGCCAGCAGCCCCGGACTAGCGGGTGACGAG. This gives the protein CASSPGLAGDE. The full CDR3 protein is CASSPGLAGDEQYF. Full variable domain (missing parts from reference TRBV11-3 and TRBJ2-7): EAGVVQSPRYKIIEKKQPVAFWCNPISGHNTLYWYLQNLGQGPELLIRYENEEAVDDSQLPKDRFSAERLKGVDSTLKIQPAELGDSAVYLCASSPGLAGDEQYFGPGTRLTVT.

On this clone: The sequenced fragment ends 3 residues before the CDR3 boundary, so the rest is inferred from the germline J gene. V gene TRBV19 combines with J gene TRBJ1-2; maybe TRBD1 (5 bases). There are 13 residues in the CDR3. CDR1 LNHDA and CDR2 SQIVND come from the germline V gene (reference sequence). CDR3 in amino acids: CASSASPGEGYTF. Incomplete CDR3 DNA: TGTGCCAGTAGTGCCTCCCCGGGGGAAGGC.

This clone came up a few times. The read comes to an end 3 residues before the CDR3 does, leaving the germline J gene to fill in the end. This chain links TRBV5-6 with TRBJ1-2; D might be TRBD1 (6 bases). V dropped 2 bases and J dropped 4 bases, with 12 bases sitting between them. This CDR3 has 14 amino acids. Germline CDR1 is SGHDT and CDR2 is YYEEEE. CDR3 bases read: TGTGCCAGCAGCTTAGGACAGTTGCCCTATGGC. The encoded protein is CASSLGQLPYG. The whole CDR3 is CASSLGQLPYGYTF. The complete variable domain, with remaining parts taken from reference TRBV5-6 and TRBJ1-2, reads DAGVTQSPTHLIKTRGQQVTLRCSPKSGHDTVSWYQQALGQGPQFIFQYYEEEERQRGNFPDRFSGHQFPNYSSELNVNALLLGDSALYLCASSLGQLPYGYTFGSGTRLTVV.

This clone has just a few counts. The observed sequence ends 3 residues before the CDR3 terminus, with the missing tail filled in from the germline J gene. J is TRBJ2-7 and V is TRBV20-1; D gene ambiguous. CDR1 is DFQATT and CDR2 is SNEGSKA in the germline V gene (reference sequence). This CDR3 has 13 amino acids. V was shortened by 1 base and J by 6 bases, with 13 bases between the two germline ends. CDR3 DNA, as far as it was read: TGCAGTGCTAGAGCTAGTAGTCAGCCCGAG. Its protein is CSARASSQPE. The whole CDR3 region reads CSARASSQPEQYF.

As concerns this clone: The sequenced fragment ends 3 residues before the CDR3 boundary, so the rest is inferred from the germline J gene. V and J are TRBV20-1 and TRBJ2-5, with TRBD1 identical over 12 bases. The CDR3 consists of 14 residues. V gave up 3 bases and J gave up 5 bases; unmatched junction bases: 4. Germline V CDR1 and CDR2: DFQATT, SNEGSKA (reference sequence). CDR3 DNA, as far as it was read: TGCAGTGCTAGGGGGGGACAGGGGGCGGAGACC. It encodes CSARGGQGAET. The full CDR3 reads CSARGGQGAETQYF.

CDR3 DNA (partial): TGTGCCTGGAGCGCCGGGGCCGGGGAG. It translates to CAWSAGAGE. The complete CDR3 sequence is CAWSAGAGELFF. The chain combines TRBV30 with TRBJ2-2; weak D call: TRBD2 (5 bases). Read sequence stops 3 residues before the CDR3 end, and the germline J gene provides the missing end. V was pared by 3 bases and J by 6 bases, with 8 bases between. The length of the CDR3 is 12 residues. Germline CDR1 reads GTSNPN; CDR2 reads SVGIG (reference sequence).

This clone was observed a few times. The sequence runs out 3 residues before the end of the CDR3; the remainder is reconstructed from the germline J gene. The chain carries TRBV6-2 or TRBV6-3 and TRBJ1-5; perhaps TRBD1 as D (5 bases). In germline, CDR1 is MNHEY, CDR2 SVGEGT. With 4 bases removed from V and 9 bases from J, the gap between germline ends came to 19 bases. The CDR3 is 15 residues long. CDR3 protein: CASSSIKAIGGPQHF. The CDR3 DNA, read in part, is TGTGCCAGCAGTTCAATAAAGGCAATCGGGGGGCCC.

This clone has only a few counts. Sequencing ends 3 residues short of the CDR3 end; the germline J gene provides the rest. The genes are TRBV7-2 and TRBJ2-1; TRBD1 matches at 12 bases. Germline trimming cut 5 bases from V and 7 bases from J; bases unmatched to any gene: 6. This CDR3 has 15 residues. In germline, CDR1 is SGHTA, CDR2 FQGNSA. The sequenced CDR3 bases are TGTGCCAGCAGCCTGGGACAGGGGGCGACGAATGAG. Encoded protein: CASSLGQGATNE. The CDR3, in full, reads CASSLGQGATNEQFF.

This clone has more than one count but fewer than ten. The DNA ends 3 residues before the CDR3 does, and the rest of the CDR3 is filled in from the germline J gene. The rearrangement uses TRBV5-1 and TRBJ1-6; 7 nucleotides align to TRBD1. The CDR3 consists of 16 residues. V lost 3 bases to trimming and J lost 7 bases; unmatched junction nucleotides: 10. Germline values: CDR1 SGHRS, CDR2 YFSETQ. Incomplete CDR3 DNA: TGCGCCAGCAGCTACCGACAGGGATCACAAAATTCACCC. Translation gives CASSYRQGSQNSP. The whole CDR3 is CASSYRQGSQNSPLHF.

The CDR3 DNA, read in part, is TGTGCCAGCAGCTTAGCACAGAAAGGTGAG. This translates into CASSLAQKGE. The CDR3 as a whole reads CASSLAQKGEQFF. This chain joins TRBV7-9 and TRBJ2-1; D unclear. The read ends 3 residues shy of where the CDR3 ends; the end is completed using the germline J gene. The CDR3 length is 13 residues. V was cut by 0 bases and J by 9 bases, with 9 bases left in between. From germline, CDR1 is SEHNR and CDR2 FQNEAQ (reference sequence).

This clone was seen a few times. The read gets to within 3 residues of the CDR3 end, and the germline J gene fills in the rest. This chain connects TRBV7-3 to TRBJ2-5, with D possibly being TRBD1 (6 bases). Deletions cut 5 bases from V and 5 bases from J, with 12 bases between. Germline CDR1 SGHTA, CDR2 FQGTGA. This CDR3 has 13 residues. CDR3 DNA, as far as it was read: TGTGCCAGCAGCCCCACAGGGTCCGAGACC. The encoded protein is CASSPTGSET. The complete CDR3 protein is CASSPTGSETQYF.

This clone came up a few times. Read sequence stops 3 residues before the CDR3 end, and the germline J gene provides the missing end. This rearrangement joins TRBV5-1 to TRBJ2-5; 7 bases line up with TRBD2. Germline CDR1 and CDR2: SGHRS and YFSETQ. The CDR3 runs to 17 residues. V lost 3 bases, J lost 1 base, and 12 bases stayed unmatched. CDR3 sequence: CASSSRGGGPFQETQYF. Partial CDR3 DNA: TGCGCCAGCAGCTCCCGGGGCGGGGGTCCCTTCCAAGAGACC.

This clone was counted only a few times. The DNA ends 3 residues before the CDR3 does, and the rest of the CDR3 is filled in from the germline J gene. The rearrangement links TRBV10-1 to TRBJ2-7; tentatively, D is TRBD2 (5 bases). Trimming shortened V by 3 bases and J by 6 bases, and 12 bases separated the two germline ends. CDR3 length equals 13 residues. The germline V gene has CDR1 WNHNN and CDR2 SYGVQD (reference sequence). The sequenced part of the CDR3 DNA is TGCGCCAGCAGTGATGGACTTGTCGGCGAG. Protein sequence: CASSDGLVGE. The entire CDR3 protein is CASSDGLVGEQYF.

This clone occurred many times. The read ends 3 residues early relative to the CDR3; the germline J gene fills the gap. The V gene is TRBV5-1, the J gene TRBJ2-3, with 11 bases lining up with TRBD2. This CDR3 region has 16 residues. Losses at the gene ends were 2 bases for V and 2 bases for J; bases not matched to a gene: 4. CDR1 SGHRS and CDR2 YFSETQ come from the germline V gene. The part of the CDR3 DNA that was read is TGCGCCAGCAGCTTAAGACTAGCGGGGACCACAGATACG. This translates into CASSLRLAGTTDT. From start to end, the CDR3 is CASSLRLAGTTDTQYF.

Points on this clone: The read ends 3 residues shy of where the CDR3 ends; the end is completed using the germline J gene. The V gene is TRBV7-8, the J gene TRBJ2-1; 14 positions agree with TRBD2. Per germline, CDR1 SGHVS and CDR2 FQNEAQ. CDR3 length equals 17 residues. V lost 4 bases and J lost 2; bases outside the gene matches: 4. The CDR3 protein is CASSSRLAGGTYNEQFF. The DNA read from the CDR3 is TGTGCCAGCAGCTCACGACTAGCGGGGGGGACCTACAATGAG.

By frequency in the sample, this clone is medium-sized. The DNA ends 3 residues before the CDR3 does, and the rest of the CDR3 is filled in from the germline J gene. The V and J genes are TRBV7-2 and TRBJ2-3; 11 bases are shared with TRBD2. The CDR3 loop spans 15 amino acids. Trimming took 7 bases from V and 3 from J; bases not matched to a gene: 6. Germline assignment: CDR1 SGHTA and CDR2 FQGNSA. CDR3 DNA, as far as it was read: TGTGCCAGCATCTCGGCTAGCGGGAGGACAGATACG. Its protein is CASISASGRTDT. From start to end, the CDR3 is CASISASGRTDTQYF.

Points on this clone: The read ends 3 residues early relative to the CDR3; the germline J gene fills the gap. This chain uses TRBV7-3 with TRBJ1-2; D may be TRBD1 (5 bases). The V gene lost 5 bases and the J gene lost 6 bases, with 19 bases spanning the gap. The CDR3 sequence is 15 residues long. The germline CDR1 and CDR2 sequences are SGHTA and FQGTGA. The DNA read from the CDR3 is TGTGCCAGCAGCCCCGGGGGTGGGGCCTTCGATGGC. This gives the protein CASSPGGGAFDG. The whole CDR3 protein reads CASSPGGGAFDGYTF.

This clone appeared many times. Read coverage stops 3 residues before the CDR3 terminus; the germline J gene supplies the remainder. The chain combines TRBV30 with TRBJ2-2; tentative D call: TRBD1 (5 bases). CDR1 GTSNPN and CDR2 SVGIG come from the germline V gene (reference sequence). The CDR3 spans 15 residues. Trimming pared 0 bases from V and 6 bases from J, leaving 14 bases between. CDR3 region: CAWSVDRVLSGELFF. CDR3 bases read: TGTGCCTGGAGTGTAGACAGAGTCCTCTCCGGGGAG. The complete variable domain, with remaining parts taken from reference TRBV30 and TRBJ2-2, reads SQTIHQWPATLVQPVGSPLSLECTVEGTSNPNLYWYRQAAGRGLQLLFYSVGIGQISSEVPQNLSASRPQDRQFILSSKKLLLSDSGFYLCAWSVDRVLSGELFFGEGSRLTVL.

To note about this clone: With the read ending 3 residues before the CDR3 end, the germline J gene is used to fill in that end. The chain joins TRBV7-8 to TRBJ2-7, with TRBD2 as a possible D gene (5 bases). Germline CDR1 SGHVS, CDR2 FQNEAQ. The CDR3 has 14 amino acids. The V and J ends lost 5 bases and 0 bases respectively, with 11 bases between them. Incomplete CDR3 DNA: TGTGCCAGCAGCAAGACGGGGAGCTCCTACGAG. This gives the protein CASSKTGSSYE. The CDR3 as a whole reads CASSKTGSSYEQYF.

This clone was seen many times. The read ends 3 residues before the CDR3 terminus; that terminus is restored from the germline J gene. This rearrangement joins TRBV5-1 to TRBJ2-2, with 8 bases identical to TRBD1. The CDR3 runs to 14 residues. J lost 4 bases, V lost 5 bases, and 4 bases had no gene match. The V gene's germline CDR1 is SGHRS and CDR2 YFSETQ. Incomplete CDR3 DNA: TGCGCCAGCAGGAAGGACAGGGCCACCGGGGAG. This sequence encodes CASRKDRATGE. The entire CDR3 is CASRKDRATGELFF.